The 9 T cell receptor beta chains below come from one sample, sequenced in a study of T cell repertoires in aging, cancer and after chemotherapy. Peripheral blood genomic DNA, not sorted cells or RNA, was the template. A mixed TRB-A/B primer pool amplified rearranged TRB by multiplex touch-down PCR. One entry per CDR3 protein, called by TCRdb with MiXCR from the multiplex PCR reads. Among under 4,500 distinct CDR3 sequences listed, less than 45% were seen once. Material: blood. The origin of the receptors is a human donor with a solid tumor.

Comment on this clonotype: One end of the junction is discordant with germline, which a read error may explain. J is TRBJ1-1 and V is TRBV5-1; a weak D match, TRBD1 (5 bases). The germline CDR1 and CDR2 sequences are SGHRS and YFSETQ. The CDR3 runs to 14 residues. CDR3 residues: CASSLVGARAEAFF. DNA for the CDR3: TGTGCCAGCAGCTTGGTTGGGGCTAGGGCTGAAGCTTTCTTT.

The chain employs TRBV11-3 and TRBJ2-1, with TRBD2 matching over 11 bases. The germline V gene has CDR1 SGHNT and CDR2 YENEEA. The CDR3 has 13 residues. V trimming: 5 bases; J trimming: 9 bases; junction bases outside the gene matches: 3. The CDR3 nucleotides are TGTGCCAGCAGCCAGACTAGCGGGACTGAGCAGTTCTTC. It translates to CASSQTSGTEQFF.

The chain links TRBV19 to TRBJ2-5, with D perhaps TRBD2 (6 bases). Per the germline V gene, CDR1 is LNHDA and CDR2 is SQIVND (reference sequence). This CDR3 region has 15 residues. V lost 5 bases and J 7 bases, leaving 20 bases between the germline ends. DNA for the CDR3: TGTGCCAGTAGTCCCCTTGGGACTGGACGGGGGACCCAGTACTTC. Translated, it gives CASSPLGTGRGTQYF.

The rearrangement joins TRBV15 to TRBJ1-4; TRBD1 matches at 11 bases. J was trimmed by 8 bases and V by 5 bases; bases with no gene match: 7. CDR1 and CDR2 from the germline V gene are LNHNV and YYDKDF (reference sequence). The CDR3 is 15 amino acids. CDR3 DNA sequence: TGTGCCACCAGCGTTCGGACAGGGGGCTTAGAAAAACTGTTTTTT. Translation gives CATSVRTGGLEKLFF.

The chain is built from TRBV7-9 and TRBJ2-7; D gene unclear. CDR3 length: 15 residues. The V gene's germline CDR1 is SEHNR and CDR2 FQNEAQ (reference sequence). V was pared by 0 bases and J by 2 bases, with 11 bases between. In DNA form, the CDR3 reads TGTGCCAGCAGCTTAGCACTGGACCCTGCCTACGAGCAGTACTTC. It translates to CASSLALDPAYEQYF.

The chain employs TRBV6-5 and TRBJ2-4; D call uncertain. V was shortened by 0 bases and J by 1 base, with 4 bases between the two germline ends. CDR3 length: 14 residues. Germline values: CDR1 MNHEY, CDR2 SVGAGI. CDR3 bases: TGTGCCAGCAGTTACTCAGGGGCCAAAAACATTCAGTACTTC. It encodes CASSYSGAKNIQYF.

This clonotype was counted only a few times. The chain uses TRBV5-1 and TRBJ1-2; maybe TRBD1 (5 bases). Trimming shortened V by 1 base and J by 4 bases, and 14 bases separated the two germline ends. The CDR3 is made up of 15 amino acids. The germline CDR1 and CDR2 sequences are SGHRS and YFSETQ. As DNA, the CDR3 is TGCGCCAGCAGCTTGTCAGGGTCCACTGCCTATGGCTACACCTTC. Translated: CASSLSGSTAYGYTF.

This clonotype was observed a single time. The J gene is TRBJ2-5, the V gene TRBV5-6; D is unresolved. Germline assignment: CDR1 SGHDT and CDR2 YYEEEE. V lost 4 bases and J 2 bases, leaving 9 bases between the germline ends. CDR3 length: 13 amino acids. CDR3 loop: CASSRNSQETQYF. CDR3 in DNA: TGTGCCAGCAGCCGGAACTCGCAAGAGACCCAGTACTTC.

This clonotype was seen a handful of times. The rearrangement uses TRBV20-1 and TRBJ1-1; 10 bases are shared with TRBD1. The J segment lost 4 bases and the V segment lost 5 bases, leaving 16 bases of the junction unmatched. The CDR3 runs to 17 residues. Germline CDR1 is DFQATT and CDR2 is SNEGSKA (reference sequence). The CDR3, as DNA: TGCAGTGCTTGGGACAGGGGAGGATCGTCTTTGGGCACTGAAGCTTTCTTT. Its translation: CSAWDRGGSSLGTEAFF.